The T cell receptor beta chain described here comes from a study of cytotoxic CD8 clonotypes in ibrutinib-treated CLL. Notes on the study in general: Baseline levels were approached again at progression, after clonality had risen at ibrutinib response.

The data were produced by immunoSEQ multiplex PCR, yet TCRdb's version contains in-frame clones alone and is incomplete. The sample yields about 50,000 clones, roughly 50% seen once. There are a few counts of this clone. Antigen: not known. The sequence derives from a human donor with chronic lymphocytic leukemia. The sample consisted of PBMCs, taken at disease progression, from a patient treated with ibrutinib.

The CDR3 DNA reads as TGTGCCAGTAGGGTAGCGGGACAAGGATATTACGAGCAGTACTTC. This translates into CASRVAGQGYYEQYF. This rearrangement joins TRBV19 to TRBJ2-7; TRBD2 aligns across 8 bases. V trimming: 6 bases; J trimming: 4 bases; junction bases outside the gene matches: 11. The CDR3 is 15 residues long. CDR1 is LNHDA and CDR2 is SQIVND in the germline V gene (reference sequence).